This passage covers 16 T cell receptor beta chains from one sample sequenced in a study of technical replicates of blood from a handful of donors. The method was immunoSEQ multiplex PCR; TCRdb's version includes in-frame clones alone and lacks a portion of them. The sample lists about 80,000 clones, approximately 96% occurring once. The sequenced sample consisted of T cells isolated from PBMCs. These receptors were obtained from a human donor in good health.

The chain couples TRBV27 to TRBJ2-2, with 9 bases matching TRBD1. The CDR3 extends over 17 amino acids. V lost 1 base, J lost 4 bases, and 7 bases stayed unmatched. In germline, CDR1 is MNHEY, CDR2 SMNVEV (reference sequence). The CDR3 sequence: CASSLWGQGEGTGELFF. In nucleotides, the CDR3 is TGTGCCAGCAGTTTATGGGGACAGGGAGAGGGCACCGGGGAGCTGTTTTTT.

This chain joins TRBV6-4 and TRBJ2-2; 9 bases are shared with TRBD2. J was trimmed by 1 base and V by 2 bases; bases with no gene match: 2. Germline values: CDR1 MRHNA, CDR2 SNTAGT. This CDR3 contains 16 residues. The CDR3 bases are TGTGCCAGCAGTGACGGAGCGGGAGGGAACACCGGGGAGCTGTTTTTT. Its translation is CASSDGAGGNTGELFF.

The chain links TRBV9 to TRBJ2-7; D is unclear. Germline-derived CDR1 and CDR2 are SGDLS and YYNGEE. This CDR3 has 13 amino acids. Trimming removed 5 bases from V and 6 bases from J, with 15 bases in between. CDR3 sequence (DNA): TGTGCCAGCAGTCCTAATACCGCTAGCGAGCAGTACTTC. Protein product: CASSPNTASEQYF.

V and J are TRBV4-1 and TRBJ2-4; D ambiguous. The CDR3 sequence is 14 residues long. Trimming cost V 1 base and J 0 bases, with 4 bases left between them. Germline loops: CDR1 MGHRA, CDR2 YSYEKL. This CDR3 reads CASSQVVAKNIQYF. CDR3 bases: TGCGCCAGCAGCCAAGTAGTAGCCAAAAACATTCAGTACTTC.

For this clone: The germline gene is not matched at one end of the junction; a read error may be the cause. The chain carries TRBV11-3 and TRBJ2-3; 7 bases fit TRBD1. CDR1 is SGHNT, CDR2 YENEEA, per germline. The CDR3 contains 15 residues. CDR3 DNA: TGTACCAGCAGCTTAGGAGCGACAGGGCCAGATACGCAGTATTTT. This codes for CTSSLGATGPDTQYF.

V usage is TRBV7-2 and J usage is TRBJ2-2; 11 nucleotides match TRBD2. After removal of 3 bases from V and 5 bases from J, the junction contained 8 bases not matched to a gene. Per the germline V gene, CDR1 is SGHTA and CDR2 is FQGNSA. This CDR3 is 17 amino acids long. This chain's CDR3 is CASSFDIGLAGTGELFF. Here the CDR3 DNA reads TGTGCCAGCAGCTTTGACATAGGACTAGCGGGTACCGGGGAGCTGTTTTTT.

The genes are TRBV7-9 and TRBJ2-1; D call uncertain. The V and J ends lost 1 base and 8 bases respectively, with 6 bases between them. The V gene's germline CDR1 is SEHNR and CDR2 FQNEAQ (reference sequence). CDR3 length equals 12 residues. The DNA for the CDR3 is TGTGCCAGCAGCTTAGGCGTTTATGAGCAGTTCTTC. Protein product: CASSLGVYEQFF.

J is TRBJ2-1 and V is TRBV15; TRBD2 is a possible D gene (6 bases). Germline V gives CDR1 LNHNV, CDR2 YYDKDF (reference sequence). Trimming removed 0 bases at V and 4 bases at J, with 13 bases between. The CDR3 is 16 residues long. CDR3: CATSREAGNSYNEQFF. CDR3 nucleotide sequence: TGTGCCACCAGCAGAGAGGCGGGAAACTCGTACAATGAGCAGTTCTTC. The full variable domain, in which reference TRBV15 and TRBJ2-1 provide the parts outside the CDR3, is DAMVIQNPRYQVTQFGKPVTLSCSQTLNHNVMYWYQQKSSQAPKLLFHYYDKDFNNEADTPDNFQSRRPNTSFCFLDIRSPGLGDTAMYLCATSREAGNSYNEQFFGPGTRLTVL.

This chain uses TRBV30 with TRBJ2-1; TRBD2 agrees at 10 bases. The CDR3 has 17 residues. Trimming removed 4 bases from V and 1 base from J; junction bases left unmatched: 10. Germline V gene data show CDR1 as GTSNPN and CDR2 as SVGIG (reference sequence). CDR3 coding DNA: TGTGCCTGGACGAATGCCAGGACTAGCGGATCCTACAATGAGCAGTTCTTC. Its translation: CAWTNARTSGSYNEQFF. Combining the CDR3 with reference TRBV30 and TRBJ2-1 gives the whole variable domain SQTIHQWPATLVQPVGSPLSLECTVEGTSNPNLYWYRQAAGRGLQLLFYSVGIGQISSEVPQNLSASRPQDRQFILSSKKLLLSDSGFYLCAWTNARTSGSYNEQFFGPGTRLTVL.

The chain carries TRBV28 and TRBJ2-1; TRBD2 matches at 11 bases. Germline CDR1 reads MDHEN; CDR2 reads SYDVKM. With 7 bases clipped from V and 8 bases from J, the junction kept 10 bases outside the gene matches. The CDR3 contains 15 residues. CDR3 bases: TGTGCCAGCAATATAGCGGGAGGGCTCAGGGATGAGCAGTTCTTC. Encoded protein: CASNIAGGLRDEQFF.

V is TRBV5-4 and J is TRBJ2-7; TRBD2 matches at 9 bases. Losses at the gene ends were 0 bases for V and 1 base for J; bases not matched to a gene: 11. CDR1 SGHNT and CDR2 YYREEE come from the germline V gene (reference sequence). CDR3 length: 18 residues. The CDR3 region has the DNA TGTGCCAGCAGCTTGGATACTAGCGGGCCAACGGAATCCTACGAGCAGTACTTC. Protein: CASSLDTSGPTESYEQYF. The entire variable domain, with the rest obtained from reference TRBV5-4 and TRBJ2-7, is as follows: ETGVTQSPTHLIKTRGQQVTLRCSSQSGHNTVSWYQQALGQGPQFIFQYYREEENGRGNFPPRFSGLQFPNYSSELNVNALELDDSALYLCASSLDTSGPTESYEQYFGPGTRLTVT.

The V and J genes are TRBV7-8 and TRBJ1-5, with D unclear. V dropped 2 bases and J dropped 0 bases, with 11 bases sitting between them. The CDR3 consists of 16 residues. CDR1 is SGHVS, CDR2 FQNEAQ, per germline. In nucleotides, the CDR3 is TGTGCCAGCAGCTTATATCGGTCTTATAGCAATCAGCCCCAGCATTTT. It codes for CASSLYRSYSNQPQHF.

The CDR3 sequence: CASSPLYPSSTDTQYF. CDR3 bases: TGTGCCAGCAGTCCCCTGTATCCTTCCAGCACAGATACGCAGTATTTT. This chain joins TRBV27 and TRBJ2-3; the D is unclear. Germline V gene sequence: CDR1 MNHEY, CDR2 SMNVEV (reference sequence). The CDR3 sequence is 16 residues long. Trimming cost V 5 bases and J 0 bases, with 15 bases left between them.

The CDR3 DNA reads as TGTGCCAGCAGCGGACCGACAGGGAAAGGCCAAGAGACCCAGTACTTC. Translating it yields CASSGPTGKGQETQYF. J is TRBJ2-5 and V is TRBV9, with 7 positions matching TRBD1. CDR1 SGDLS and CDR2 YYNGEE come from the germline V gene. With V trimmed by 3 bases and J by 1 base, 9 bases remained unmatched. The CDR3 is 16 amino acids.

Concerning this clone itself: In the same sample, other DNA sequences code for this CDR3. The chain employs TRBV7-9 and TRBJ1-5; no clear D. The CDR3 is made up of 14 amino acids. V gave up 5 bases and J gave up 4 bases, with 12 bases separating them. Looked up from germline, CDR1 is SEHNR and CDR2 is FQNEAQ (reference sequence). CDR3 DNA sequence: TGTGCCAGCAGCCCGGGAGGCCTAAATCAGCCCCAGCATTTT. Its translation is CASSPGGLNQPQHF.

CDR3 region: CASSQGTGGPYEQYF. CDR3 bases: TGTGCCAGCAGCCAAGGGACAGGGGGTCCCTACGAGCAGTACTTC. The chain joins TRBV11-2 to TRBJ2-7; 11 bases agree with TRBD1. There are 15 residues in the CDR3. CDR1 is SGHAT and CDR2 is FQNNGV in the germline V gene. Trimming at V came to 5 bases and at J to 2 bases, leaving 5 bases not matched to a gene. The whole variable domain, remainder taken from reference TRBV11-2 and TRBJ2-7, is EAGVAQSPRYKIIEKRQSVAFWCNPISGHATLYWYQQILGQGPKLLIQFQNNGVVDDSQLPKDRFSAERLKGVDSTLKIQPAKLEDSAVYLCASSQGTGGPYEQYFGPGTRLTVT.